Detailed here is one T cell receptor (beta chain). What it binds is not known. This record belongs to a study of cytomegalovirus exposure and HLA in healthy donors. The J segment lost 5 bases and the V segment lost 2 bases, leaving 7 bases of the junction unmatched. The CDR3 is 15 amino acids. Germline CDR1 is WNHNN and CDR2 is SYGVQD (reference sequence). The PCR was carried out with 60 Vbeta primers and 13 Jbeta primers. Profiled with immunoSEQ multiplex PCR; TCRdb holds only in-frame clones, not every one. The profile covers about 82,000 clones, with 70% to 85% appearing a single time and about 8.6% taken by the ten largest. The study's findings and limits: Most of the TCR beta V segments (in an earlier analysis) were productive either about 90% or about 30% of the time. CMV serostatus was the sole immune exposure information available.

Sequences were obtained from PBMCs. V and J are TRBV10-1 and TRBJ2-5, with 8 bases that match TRBD1. The TCR sequence derives from a man in his forties or fifties in good health and CMV-seropositive. For the CDR3, the DNA is TGCGCCAGCAGTGAGGGTACAGGGGGGATTGAGACCCAGTACTTC. It specifies CASSEGTGGIETQYF.